Below, 22 T cell receptor beta chains from the same sample are listed, as sequenced in a study of shared clonotypes between healthy human individuals (dated by TCRdb to about 2020). CD8 naive samples were obtained by positive selection for CCR7 among CD45RO-negative cells, yielding a CD45RA+CCR7+ population from which TemRA cells were excluded. Receptor libraries were prepared by the immunoSEQ multiplex PCR assay. This immuneACCESS table, as held by TCRdb, lists in-frame sequences with V and J called but not all clones. Of the missing ones, under half trace to an unresolved V gene in checked studies; the others have no known cause. The sample table records millions of clones; 90% to 95% of these occur just once. The ten largest clones capture under 2% of the sample. The sequenced sample consisted of naive CD8+ T cells from PBMCs. Interpreted using the paper, the cell subset or site label stands for: CD45RA+CCR7+. The receptors were sampled from a man between 18 and 29 years old in good health. Some clones in this sample may be carry-over from other donors' samples.

The chain couples TRBV5-4 to TRBJ2-7; the match to TRBD2 covers 7 bases. There are 14 residues in the CDR3. Germline V lookup: CDR1 SGHNT, CDR2 YYREEE (reference sequence). V shed 1 base and J 5 bases; nucleotides not matched to a gene: 6. The CDR3: CASSLRAGLDEQYF. The DNA of the CDR3 is TGTGCCAGCAGCTTGCGAGCGGGATTAGACGAGCAGTACTTC. Drawing the rest from reference TRBV5-4 and TRBJ2-7, the complete variable domain is ETGVTQSPTHLIKTRGQQVTLRCSSQSGHNTVSWYQQALGQGPQFIFQYYREEENGRGNFPPRFSGLQFPNYSSELNVNALELDDSALYLCASSLRAGLDEQYFGPGTRLTVT.

The V and J genes are TRBV9 and TRBJ2-2; D is undetermined. With 4 bases removed from V and 6 bases from J, the gap between germline ends came to 16 bases. Germline V lookup: CDR1 SGDLS, CDR2 YYNGEE. The CDR3 is 15 amino acids. The CDR3 sequence is CASSLGDLGSGELFF. As DNA, the CDR3 is TGTGCCAGCAGCCTTGGGGATCTGGGGTCCGGGGAGCTGTTTTTT.

CDR3 nucleotide sequence: TGTGCCAGCAGTTTTACAGGGGGTAAGACTGAAGCTTTCTTT. It yields the protein CASSFTGGKTEAFF. The chain employs TRBV27 and TRBJ1-1; TRBD1 matches at 8 bases. J lost 5 bases, V lost 3 bases, and 5 bases had no gene match. This CDR3 is 14 amino acids long. The germline V gene encodes CDR1 MNHEY and CDR2 SMNVEV (reference sequence).

V is TRBV9 and J is TRBJ2-7; D unclear. The CDR3 extends over 14 amino acids. V was pared by 2 bases and J by 4 bases, with 13 bases between. Germline CDR1 is SGDLS and CDR2 is YYNGEE. CDR3 loop: CASSVGLWGYEQYF. CDR3 DNA sequence: TGTGCCAGCAGCGTTGGGCTTTGGGGTTACGAGCAGTACTTC.

V usage is TRBV6-4 and J usage is TRBJ2-3; 10 bases align to TRBD2. CDR1 MRHNA and CDR2 SNTAGT come from the germline V gene. After removal of 6 bases from V and 4 bases from J, the junction contained 7 bases not matched to a gene. This CDR3 is built from 15 residues. In DNA form, the CDR3 reads TGTGCCAGCAGCCTGGGACTAGCGAGATCAGATACGCAGTATTTT. Encoded protein: CASSLGLARSDTQYF.

The V and J genes are TRBV10-1 and TRBJ2-7; D uncertain. V was cut by 2 bases and J by 3 bases, with 23 bases left in between. The germline V gene encodes CDR1 WNHNN and CDR2 SYGVQD (reference sequence). CDR3 length: 18 amino acids. In DNA form, the CDR3 reads TGCGCCAGCAGTGAGATAGTTAGCTCCGAAAGTTGGTTCTACGAGCAGTACTTC. This sequence encodes CASSEIVSSESWFYEQYF.

The chain has TRBV7-2 and TRBJ2-1; no definite D call. Germline V gene lookup returns CDR1 SGHTA and CDR2 FQGNSA. The CDR3 is 12 residues long. Trimming cost V 5 bases and J 8 bases, with 10 bases left between them. This CDR3 reads CASSPTLDEQFF. The CDR3 coding sequence is TGTGCCAGCAGCCCCACCTTGGATGAGCAGTTCTTC. Combining the CDR3 with reference TRBV7-2 and TRBJ2-1 gives the whole variable domain GAGVSQSPSNKVTEKGKDVELRCDPISGHTALYWYRQSLGQGLEFLIYFQGNSAPDKSGLPSDRFSAERTGGSVSTLTIQRTQQEDSAVYLCASSPTLDEQFFGPGTRLTVL.

This clone has only one observation. V usage is TRBV25-1 and J usage is TRBJ2-5; D may be TRBD1 (5 bases). CDR3 length equals 14 residues. Per germline, CDR1 MGHDK and CDR2 SYGVNS. V shed 3 bases and J shed 3 bases, with 11 bases lying between them. CDR3 nucleotide sequence: TGTGCCAGCAGTGATTTTAGACAGAAAGAGACCCAGTACTTC. Encoded protein: CASSDFRQKETQYF.

The rearrangement joins TRBV7-8 to TRBJ1-4, with D perhaps TRBD1 (5 bases). Germline CDR1 and CDR2: SGHVS and FQNEAQ. The CDR3 contains 16 residues. The germline V and J ends were trimmed by 1 base and 0 bases, with 9 bases remaining between them. Here the CDR3 DNA reads TGTGCCAGCAGCTTAGACAGGCCGACAACTAATGAAAAACTGTTTTTT. Its translation is CASSLDRPTTNEKLFF.

The rearrangement links TRBV28 to TRBJ2-1; a weak D match, TRBD2 (6 bases). CDR3 length: 15 residues. Trimming removed 5 bases at V and 7 bases at J, with 18 bases between. The germline V gene encodes CDR1 MDHEN and CDR2 SYDVKM. This CDR3 is CASSQPRGGGNEQFF. DNA for the CDR3: TGTGCCAGCAGTCAACCTCGCGGTGGGGGGAATGAGCAGTTCTTC.

The gene calls are TRBV18 and TRBJ2-1, with TRBD2 identical over 7 bases. J was trimmed by 3 bases and V by 3 bases; bases with no gene match: 11. This CDR3 has 17 residues. The germline V gene encodes CDR1 KGHSH and CDR2 LQKENI. In nucleotides, the CDR3 is TGTGCCAGCTCACCGGTAATGGCGGGAGTGCGCTACAATGAGCAGTTCTTC. It is translated as CASSPVMAGVRYNEQFF.

This chain joins TRBV30 and TRBJ2-7, with D perhaps matching TRBD1 (6 bases). The CDR3 is 14 amino acids. Trimming took off 1 base at V and 0 bases at J, with 10 bases between the two ends. CDR1 and CDR2 from the germline V gene are GTSNPN and SVGIG (reference sequence). CDR3 nucleotides: TGTGCCTGGAGTGCAGGGGCCCTCTCCTACGAGCAGTACTTC. Translation gives CAWSAGALSYEQYF.

The chain links TRBV13 to TRBJ1-1; possible D gene TRBD1, 6 bases. Trimming shortened V by 5 bases and J by 1 base, and 11 bases separated the two germline ends. There are 14 residues in the CDR3. CDR1 and CDR2 from the germline V gene are PRHDT and FYEKMQ (reference sequence). CDR3 protein: CASSLMGANTEAFF. The DNA of the CDR3 is TGTGCCAGCAGCCTCATGGGGGCGAACACTGAAGCTTTCTTT.

The chain carries TRBV2 and TRBJ2-2; 10 bases map to TRBD2. The CDR3 contains 14 residues. Trimming removed 3 bases from V and 7 bases from J; junction bases left unmatched: 2. Per the germline V gene, CDR1 is SNHLY and CDR2 is FYNNEI. The CDR3 here is CASSESGRGGELFF. CDR3 coding DNA: TGTGCCAGCAGTGAGAGCGGGAGGGGCGGGGAGCTGTTTTTT.

The V gene is TRBV5-1, the J gene TRBJ1-1; 8 positions agree with TRBD1. The germline gives CDR1 SGHRS, CDR2 YFSETQ. The CDR3 is 15 residues long. Trimming cost V 1 base and J 4 bases; bases outside gene matches: 6. CDR3 nucleotides: TGCGCCAGCAGCTTGTGGGGGGACAGGACCACTGAAGCTTTCTTT. Translated: CASSLWGDRTTEAFF.

The chain combines TRBV27 with TRBJ2-7; 11 nucleotides align to TRBD2. Losses at the gene ends were 6 bases for V and 2 bases for J; bases not matched to a gene: 9. This CDR3 is built from 16 residues. Germline V gene lookup returns CDR1 MNHEY and CDR2 SMNVEV (reference sequence). CDR3 in amino acids: CASSPIAGGPAYEQYF. DNA of the CDR3: TGTGCCAGCAGCCCGATAGCGGGAGGGCCCGCCTACGAGCAGTACTTC.

The rearrangement links TRBV27 to TRBJ2-7; the D is unclear. Deletions cut 8 bases from V and 0 bases from J, with 11 bases between. This CDR3 is 13 amino acids long. Germline V gene sequence: CDR1 MNHEY, CDR2 SMNVEV (reference sequence). CDR3 residues: CASRTVNSYEQYF. The CDR3, as DNA: TGTGCCAGCCGGACCGTAAACTCCTACGAGCAGTACTTC.

This sequence joins TRBV27 and TRBJ2-2, with no clear D. In germline, CDR1 is MNHEY, CDR2 SMNVEV (reference sequence). The CDR3 contains 15 residues. V was cut by 6 bases and J by 3 bases, with 14 bases left in between. CDR3 DNA: TGTGCCAGCAGCACAACCTGGCGAGACACCGGGGAGCTGTTTTTT. Its translation is CASSTTWRDTGELFF.

The rearrangement links TRBV23-1 to TRBJ2-3; D perhaps matches TRBD2 (5 bases). TRBV23-1 is filed as an ORF, its function uncertain. Trimming stripped 10 bases from V and 0 bases from J, with 14 bases between. This CDR3 comprises 14 residues. The CDR3 loop reads CAIPKEVSTDTQYF. CDR3 nucleotide sequence: TGCGCCATCCCTAAGGAGGTTAGCACAGATACGCAGTATTTT.

The rearrangement links TRBV5-3 to TRBJ2-7; 12 nucleotides line up with TRBD2. TRBV5-3 belongs to the ORF category, with a function that is uncertain. This CDR3 has 13 amino acids. The ends lost 4 bases at V and 7 bases at J; junction bases unmatched: 3. In DNA, the CDR3 is TGTGCCAGAAGCCGGACTAGCGGGAAGGAGCAGTACTTC. Amino acid sequence: CARSRTSGKEQYF.

The chain links TRBV27 to TRBJ2-1; 11 bases match TRBD2. CDR1 and CDR2 from the germline V gene are MNHEY and SMNVEV (reference sequence). The CDR3 runs 17 residues. Unmatched junction bases numbered 13, after V lost 5 bases and J lost 7 bases. CDR3 bases: TGTGCCAGCAGTCCGTTCCTCACTAGCGGGAGTAGGAATGAGCAGTTCTTC. Its translation: CASSPFLTSGSRNEQFF.

This clone was seen just once. The V call is TRBV19, the J call TRBJ2-3, with 8 positions matching TRBD1. V was pared by 5 bases and J by 6 bases, with 7 bases of the junction left unmatched. There are 14 residues in the CDR3. CDR1 is LNHDA and CDR2 is SQIVND in the germline V gene (reference sequence). The CDR3 region has the DNA TGTGCCAGTAGTCAGGACAGGGCGCCCGATACGCAGTATTTT. It encodes CASSQDRAPDTQYF.